What follows are 4 T cell receptor beta chains derived from one specimen sequenced in a study of cytomegalovirus exposure and HLA in healthy donors. Amplification used 60 Vbeta primers and 13 Jbeta primers. Assay used: immunoSEQ multiplex PCR; TCRdb lists only in-frame clones, some missing. The repertoire has about 67,000 clones, around 77% of them found once; the top ten carry about 4.5%. Sequenced input: PBMCs. These receptors were collected from a woman in her twenties or thirties in good health and CMV-seronegative.

This clone was found a few times. The chain employs TRBV10-2 and TRBJ2-1; TRBD1 is a possible D gene (5 bases). Trimming took 6 bases from V and 10 from J, leaving 10 bases between them. CDR1 is WSHSY and CDR2 is SAAADI in the germline V gene. There are 11 residues in the CDR3. CDR3 coding DNA: TGCGCCAGCAGGAAGGGGATCGAGCAGTTCTTC. Protein sequence: CASRKGIEQFF.

The V gene is TRBV10-3, the J gene TRBJ1-1; maybe TRBD1 (5 bases). V was clipped by 8 bases and J by 0 bases, with 16 bases between them. The CDR3 totals 15 residues. Germline V gene data show CDR1 as ENHRY and CDR2 as SYGVKD. The CDR3 is CAIRSSRALNTEAFF. The CDR3 coding sequence is TGTGCCATCCGATCCTCCAGGGCTCTGAACACTGAAGCTTTCTTT.

The rearrangement links TRBV16 to TRBJ1-1, with D possibly being TRBD1 (5 bases). This CDR3 is built from 15 residues. Germline V gene sequence: CDR1 KGHSY, CDR2 FQNENV. V was cut by 5 bases and J by 6 bases, with 19 bases left in between. Here the CDR3 DNA reads TGTGCCAGCAGCAAGAATTTGGGGCAGGGTTCTGAAGCTTTCTTT. Amino acids: CASSKNLGQGSEAFF.

The V gene is TRBV30, the J gene TRBJ1-1; tentative D call: TRBD1 (5 bases). The CDR3 is made up of 14 amino acids. Trimming took 5 bases from V and 4 from J, leaving 17 bases between them. Germline CDR1 reads GTSNPN; CDR2 reads SVGIG (reference sequence). The CDR3 is CAWGKGQWGTEAFF. Written as DNA, the CDR3 is TGTGCCTGGGGGAAGGGGCAGTGGGGCACTGAAGCTTTCTTT.